The 17 T cell receptor beta chains below were found in one sample sequenced in a study of CD8 T cells in ankylosing spondylitis (dated by TCRdb to the late 2010s). The library was built by means of 5' RACE. For sequencing, an Illumina HiSeq 2500 was employed. TCRdb itself trimmed the public reads at Q25 with fastp, ran MiXCR and retained productive beta chains. CDR3 protein sequences are deduplicated, and each keeps its most common genes and DNA. The table for this sample lists 200,000 or so distinct CDR3 sequences; under 15% of them were counted only once. The top ten constitute approximately 11% of the sample. Sequences were obtained from blood, either unsorted or a sorted T cell fraction (not recorded which). These receptors were taken from a female donor with ankylosing spondylitis or in good health (not recorded which).

This clonotype has at least ten counts. This sequence joins TRBV27 and TRBJ1-2, with a weak D call TRBD1 (5 bases). The CDR3 runs to 14 residues. V shed 4 bases and J shed 4 bases, with 13 bases lying between them. Germline CDR1 MNHEY, CDR2 SMNVEV (reference sequence). The CDR3 reads CASSSQAGTYGYTF. CDR3 nucleotide sequence: TGTGCCAGCAGTTCCCAAGCAGGGACCTATGGCTACACCTTC.

The table lists this clonotype with many counts. CDR3 sequence: CASSPRAGWLNTGELFF. CDR3 coding DNA: TGTGCCAGCAGTCCTAGGGCGGGGTGGCTTAACACCGGGGAGCTGTTTTTT. V gene TRBV6-1 combines with J gene TRBJ2-2, with D possibly being TRBD2 (6 bases). CDR3 size: 17 residues. CDR1 MNHNS and CDR2 SASEGT come from the germline V gene. V was trimmed by 5 bases and J by 2 bases, leaving 18 bases between them.

This clonotype came up many times. The chain carries TRBV5-1 and TRBJ1-2, with 9 bases that match TRBD1. J lost 8 bases, V lost 0 bases, and 8 bases had no gene match. Germline CDR1 and CDR2: SGHRS and YFSETQ. This CDR3 contains 15 residues. DNA of the CDR3: TGCGCCAGCAGCTTGGGGACAGGGGATTTGAGGGGCTACACCTTC. The encoded protein is CASSLGTGDLRGYTF. The full variable domain, completed using reference TRBV5-1 and TRBJ1-2, is KAGVTQTPRYLIKTRGQQVTLSCSPISGHRSVSWYQQTPGQGLQFLFEYFSETQRNKGNFPGRFSGRQFSNSRSEMNVSTLELGDSALYLCASSLGTGDLRGYTFGSGTRLTVV.

In this sample, this clonotype turned up many times. The CDR3 loop reads CSARLRAHMNTEAFF. In nucleotides, the CDR3 is TGCAGTGCTAGGCTCAGGGCCCATATGAACACTGAAGCTTTCTTT. This chain uses TRBV20-1 with TRBJ1-1, with a weak D call TRBD1 (5 bases). This CDR3 is 15 amino acids long. Trimming took 3 bases from V and 0 from J, leaving 14 bases between them. CDR1 is DFQATT and CDR2 is SNEGSKA in the germline V gene (reference sequence).

This clonotype was counted between two and nine times. The chain employs TRBV27 and TRBJ2-1, with 14 nucleotides matching TRBD2. This CDR3 is built from 16 residues. Trimming cost V 6 bases and J 8 bases; bases outside gene matches: 9. Germline V gene sequence: CDR1 MNHEY, CDR2 SMNVEV (reference sequence). The CDR3 region has the DNA TGTGCCAGCAGCCCTAGGACTAGCGGGAGGTGGGATGAGCAGTTCTTC. This translates into CASSPRTSGRWDEQFF.

This clonotype appeared a few times. This chain links TRBV6-1 with TRBJ2-7; TRBD2 matches 8 bases. V shed 7 bases and J 4 bases; nucleotides not matched to a gene: 6. CDR1 is MNHNS and CDR2 is SASEGT in the germline V gene. The CDR3 has 13 amino acids. The CDR3 loop reads CASTAGGAYEQYF. The CDR3 DNA sequence: TGTGCCAGCACGGCGGGAGGAGCGTACGAGCAGTACTTC.

This clonotype was detected only a few times. This chain connects TRBV20-1 to TRBJ2-2; possible D gene TRBD2, 5 bases. CDR3 length equals 15 residues. The V and J ends lost 1 base and 1 base respectively, with 10 bases between them. Germline assignment: CDR1 DFQATT and CDR2 SNEGSKA (reference sequence). CDR3 DNA sequence: TGCAGTGCTAGAGGCGGACTTGGGAACACCGGGGAGCTGTTTTTT. It yields the protein CSARGGLGNTGELFF.

This clonotype was counted between two and nine times. The chain links TRBV12-3 or TRBV12-4 to TRBJ2-5; 11 bases fit TRBD2. The ends lost 6 bases at V and 6 bases at J; junction bases unmatched: 6. This CDR3 spans 14 amino acids. This CDR3 reads CASRASGRQQTQYF. In DNA, the CDR3 is TGTGCCAGCAGAGCTAGCGGGAGGCAGCAGACCCAGTACTTC.

Ten or more counts support this clonotype. The chain couples TRBV20-1 to TRBJ2-1, with TRBD2 identical over 8 bases. This CDR3 is built from 13 residues. Trimming took 8 bases from V and 6 from J; bases not matched to a gene: 9. Germline CDR1 is DFQATT and CDR2 is SNEGSKA (reference sequence). CDR3: CSSNGRAGNEQFF. CDR3 nucleotides: TGCAGTTCCAACGGGAGGGCCGGCAATGAGCAGTTCTTC.

This clonotype was picked up a small number of times. This chain connects TRBV11-2 to TRBJ2-5; D call uncertain. CDR1 SGHAT and CDR2 FQNNGV come from the germline V gene. CDR3 length: 15 amino acids. The V and J ends lost 5 bases and 5 bases respectively, with 18 bases between them. The CDR3 here is CASSKFRPVFETQYF. Written as DNA, the CDR3 is TGTGCCAGCAGCAAATTTCGACCGGTCTTTGAGACCCAGTACTTC.

At least ten counts were recorded for this clonotype. The gene calls are TRBV20-1 and TRBJ2-1; TRBD2 matches 9 bases. CDR1 and CDR2 (germline): DFQATT, SNEGSKA (reference sequence). This CDR3 has 15 amino acids. The junction had 8 bases not matched to a gene; V was cut back by 1 base and J by 7 bases. In DNA, the CDR3 is TGCAGTGCTAGAGTAGCGGGAGATTACATGAATGAGCAGTTCTTC. This sequence encodes CSARVAGDYMNEQFF.

This rearrangement joins TRBV12-3 or TRBV12-4 to TRBJ1-5; D is possibly TRBD1 (6 bases). The length of the CDR3 is 17 residues. V was pared by 3 bases and J by 2 bases, with 17 bases between. CDR3 loop: CASSFVGGRSGNQPQHF. The CDR3 DNA reads TGTGCCAGCAGTTTTGTGGGGGGGCGATCGGGCAATCAGCCCCAGCATTTT.

The count of this clonotype is one. A much larger clone differs by one base, so this may be a read error. The V gene is TRBV20-1, the J gene TRBJ2-3; D tentatively reads TRBD1 or TRBD2 (6 bases each). CDR3 length: 16 amino acids. Germline-derived CDR1 and CDR2 are DFQATT and SNEGSKA (reference sequence). The CDR3 DNA sequence: TGCTGTGCTAGAGATCAGGGGAGGAAGGTCACAGATACGCAGTATTTT. It yields the protein CCARDQGRKVTDTQYF.

This chain connects TRBV20-1 to TRBJ2-5, with D possibly matching TRBD2 (6 bases). Between the trimmed V and J ends, which lost 3 bases and 5 bases, there was a span of 13 bases. The CDR3 consists of 13 residues. Germline V lookup: CDR1 DFQATT, CDR2 SNEGSKA (reference sequence). This chain's CDR3 is CSASSAGGETQYF. CDR3 nucleotide sequence: TGCAGTGCTAGTTCTGCTGGAGGGGAGACCCAGTACTTC.

Ten or more counts support this clonotype. The chain is built from TRBV4-3 and TRBJ2-3; D remains ambiguous. The germline V gene has CDR1 LGHNA and CDR2 YSLEER. Trimming shortened V by 1 base and J by 0 bases, and 5 bases separated the two germline ends. CDR3 size: 14 residues. CDR3 sequence: CASSQVGSTDTQYF. As DNA, the CDR3 is TGCGCCAGCAGCCAAGTTGGCAGCACAGATACGCAGTATTTT.

J is TRBJ1-6 and V is TRBV12-3 or TRBV12-4, with TRBD1 identical over 7 bases. The junction had 8 bases not matched to a gene; V was cut back by 5 bases and J by 10 bases. The CDR3 has 14 residues. CDR3 loop: CASSLRQGNSPLHF. The CDR3 nucleotides read TGTGCCAGCAGTCTCAGACAGGGAAACTCACCCCTCCACTTT.

V usage is TRBV6-1 and J usage is TRBJ2-7; D is possibly TRBD1 or TRBD2 (5 bases each). Germline V lookup: CDR1 MNHNS, CDR2 SASEGT. The CDR3 loop spans 14 amino acids. Trimming shortened V by 2 bases and J by 3 bases, and 11 bases separated the two germline ends. In nucleotides, the CDR3 is TGTGCCAGCAGTGAATCCGGGACGCTCTACGAGCAGTACTTC. Translated, it gives CASSESGTLYEQYF.